This is a list of T cell receptor beta chains from one sample in a study of blood T cell repertoires in COVID-19. This table comes from immunoSEQ multiplex PCR, and its TCRdb copy is limited to in-frame clones, with some not included. This sample yields some 120,000 clones, of which about 90% are seen a single time; less than 4.5% belongs to the top ten. The specimen sequenced was peripheral blood. These receptors were collected from a woman aged 60-75 years with acute or convalescent COVID-19. The CDR3 runs from the conserved cysteine through the conserved F or W. A D gene is named only where the DNA matches it firmly. Clone size, where shown, is once, few, many, or a class for clones that have expanded.

NA	NA	TRBV15	TRBJ2-3	TGTGCCACCAGCAGCTCAGGGATCCAACACACAGATACGCAGTATTTT	CATSSSGIQHTDTQYF
NA	once	TRBV5-1	TRBJ2-5	TGCGCCAGCAGCTTGGGGCTTTCGTTCCAAGAGACCCAGTACTTC	CASSLGLSFQETQYF
NA	NA	TRBV9	TRBJ1-1	TGTGCCAGCAGCGGACGACAGAGGGGGACCGGATATACTGAAGCTTTCTTT	CASSGRQRGTGYTEAFF
NA	once	TRBV3-1/TRBV3-2	TRBJ2-1	TGTGCCAGCAGCCAAGTAGCCGGACTAGGGGGAGAGCTTGAGCAGTTCTTC	CASSQVAGLGGELEQFF
NA	NA	TRBV9	TRBJ2-2	TGTGCCAGCAGCCCCCGACAATCGAACACCGGGGAGCTGTTTTTT	CASSPRQSNTGELFF
NA	once	TRBV24-1	TRBJ2-5	TGTGCCACCAGTGATTCTTTGAGAGAGACCCAGTACTTC	CATSDSLRETQYF
NA	NA	TRBV11-3	TRBJ1-3	TGTGCCAGCAGCTTAGGAGGCAGGGCCGGAAACACCATATATTTT	CASSLGGRAGNTIYF
NA	NA	TRBV3-1/TRBV3-2	TRBJ2-3	TGTGCCAGCAGCCGGGTTGGGGCCGCGACAGATACGCAGTATTTT	CASSRVGAATDTQYF
TRBD2	NA	TRBV12-3/TRBV12-4	TRBJ2-7	TGTGCCAGCAGTTTTTCTAGCGGCAACCAGCAGTACTTC	CASSFSSGNQQYF
NA	NA	TRBV3-1/TRBV3-2	TRBJ1-5	TGTGCCAGCAGCCAGAATGGGGGGAGTAGCAATCAGCCCCAGCATTTT	CASSQNGGSSNQPQHF
NA	NA	TRBV19	TRBJ2-3	TGTGCCAGTAGTATAGAGGACACCACAGATACGCAGTATTTT	CASSIEDTTDTQYF
NA	NA	TRBV20-1	TRBJ2-1	TGCAGTGCTAGTAGCCCGGGAACCTACAATGAGCAGTTCTTC	CSASSPGTYNEQFF
NA	NA	TRBV10-3	TRBJ2-1	TGTGCCATCAGTGAGTCGGCTGCTTCCTACAATGAGCAGTTCTTC	CAISESAASYNEQFF
TRBD2	NA	TRBV14	TRBJ2-3	TGTGCCAGCAGCCCGCCCGGGAGGGTTACAGATACGCAGTATTTT	CASSPPGRVTDTQYF
TRBD2	NA	TRBV11-2	TRBJ2-7	TGTGCCAGCAGCCCGGGACTAGTCTACGAGCAGTACTTC	CASSPGLVYEQYF
NA	NA	TRBV19	TRBJ1-2	TGTGCCAGTAGTAGGGGGCAGACCAACTATGGCTACACCTTC	CASSRGQTNYGYTF
TRBD2	NA	TRBV5-4	TRBJ2-5	TGTGCCAGCAGCGTAGCGGGGCAAGAGACCCAGTACTTC	CASSVAGQETQYF
TRBD1	NA	TRBV5-1	TRBJ1-2	TGCGCCAGCAGCCGGACAGGGGTGCTCTATGGCTACACCTTC	CASSRTGVLYGYTF
NA	NA	TRBV27	TRBJ1-2	TGTGCCAGCAGTTTGAAGGGAGGGAACTATGGCTACACCTTC	CASSLKGGNYGYTF
TRBD2	once	TRBV5-4	TRBJ2-4	TGTGCGGGAAGTCGGGAGGGCCTTTTTCAGTACTTC	CAGSREGLFQYF
NA	NA	TRBV7-8	TRBJ1-4	TGTGCCAGCAGCTTCCGATTTCTCCGTCGGGAAAAACTGTTTTTT	CASSFRFLRREKLFF
NA	NA	TRBV15	TRBJ2-3	TGTGCCACCAGCAGTGGGTTAGGTAGCGCAGATACGCAGTATTTT	CATSSGLGSADTQYF
NA	few	TRBV7-8	TRBJ1-1	TGTGCCAGCAGCTTAGCGAGGGGGAAATGGGCTTTCTTT	CASSLARGKWAFF
NA	NA	TRBV13	TRBJ1-1	TGTGCCAGCAGCTTATTGGAGGGAAGCACTGAAGCTTTCTTT	CASSLLEGSTEAFF
NA	few	TRBV3-1/TRBV3-2	TRBJ2-6	TGTGCCAGCAGCCAAACCGGGAGAACAATGTCTGGGGCCAACGTCCTGACTTTC	CASSQTGRTMSGANVLTF
TRBD1	NA	TRBV5-1	TRBJ1-2	TGCGCCAGCAGCTTGGACAGGGGGAGCTATGGCTACACCTTC	CASSLDRGSYGYTF
TRBD1	NA	TRBV19	TRBJ1-1	TGTGCCAGTAGTAGTCCGAGACAGGGGATTACTTATGAAGCTTTCTTT	CASSSPRQGITYEAFF
NA	NA	TRBV14	TRBJ1-2	TGTGCCAGCAGCCAAGAGGGGGCCCATAACTATGGCTACACCTTC	CASSQEGAHNYGYTF
TRBD2	once	TRBV13	TRBJ2-5	TGTGCCAGCAGCTTCAGCGGGAGAATCGAGACCCAGTACTTC	CASSFSGRIETQYF
NA	NA	TRBV21-1	TRBJ1-4	TGTGCCAGCATCAACCCTAAAACTAATGAAAAACTGTTTTTT	CASINPKTNEKLFF
TRBD1	once	TRBV3-1/TRBV3-2	TRBJ2-7	TGTGCCAGCAGCCAAGCCGGACAGGGGGGGTACGAGCAGTACTTC	CASSQAGQGGYEQYF
NA	NA	TRBV2	TRBJ1-1	TGTGCCAGCAAGACGGGACACCAAAACACTGAAGCTTTCTTT	CASKTGHQNTEAFF
TRBD2	NA	TRBV13	TRBJ2-1	TGTGCCAGCAGCTTCCAGACTAGCGGGAGGGCCAATGAGCAGTTCTTC	CASSFQTSGRANEQFF
NA	NA	TRBV4-2	TRBJ2-7	TGTGCCAGCAGCCAACGGGGTCCCGTCGACGAGCAGTACTTC	CASSQRGPVDEQYF
TRBD1	NA	TRBV27	TRBJ2-1	TGTGCCAGCAGTTTATTGGGACAGGGGGCAGGGGAGCAGTTCTTC	CASSLLGQGAGEQFF
TRBD2	NA	TRBV9	TRBJ2-5	TGTGCCAGCAGCGTAGAGAGTGGGTCTAGCGGGAACCAAGAGACCCAGTACTTC	CASSVESGSSGNQETQYF
NA	NA	TRBV6-5	TRBJ2-5	TGTGCCAGCAGGCTAACAGAGACCCAGTACTTC	CASRLTETQYF
NA	once	TRBV11-3	TRBJ1-3	TGTGCCAGCAGCTCCCGGGTTGGAAACACCATATATTTT	CASSSRVGNTIYF
NA	NA	TRBV7-9	TRBJ1-1	TGTGCCAGCAGCGCGGGGAACACTGAAGCTTTCTTT	CASSAGNTEAFF
NA	NA	TRBV28	TRBJ1-5	TGTGCCAGCAGCCCCCGACACCCTAGCAATCAGCCCCAGCATTTT	CASSPRHPSNQPQHF
NA	once	TRBV6-1	TRBJ1-3	TGTGCCAGCAGTGAGAGAACCGGGGGACCCATATATTTT	CASSERTGGPIYF
TRBD1	few	TRBV6-5	TRBJ1-3	TGTGCCAGCGCTCCCGGGACAGGGTCTGGAAACACCATATATTTT	CASAPGTGSGNTIYF
TRBD1	NA	TRBV6-5	TRBJ2-2	TGTGCCAGCACGGACAGGGCGAACACCGGGGAGCTGTTTTTT	CASTDRANTGELFF
NA	once	TRBV10-3	TRBJ1-4	TGTGCCATCAGTGAGTCGACGGGAGAAAAACTGTTTTTT	CAISESTGEKLFF
TRBD2	NA	TRBV29-1	TRBJ2-7	TGCAGCGTCCGGGACCCCGGGGGGGAGCAGTACTTC	CSVRDPGGEQYF
NA	NA	TRBV30	TRBJ2-5	TGTGCCTGGAGTGGGGCGCTACAAGAGACCCAGTACTTC	CAWSGALQETQYF
NA	NA	TRBV12-3/TRBV12-4	TRBJ2-1	TGTGCCAGCAGTCCCCTGGGGGGCAATGAGCAGTTCTTC	CASSPLGGNEQFF
TRBD2	NA	TRBV4-2	TRBJ2-5	TGTGCCAGCAGCCAAGCCGGGACTAAACAAGAGACCCAGTACTTC	CASSQAGTKQETQYF
TRBD1	NA	TRBV3-1/TRBV3-2	TRBJ1-1	TGTGCCAGCAGCCAAGCATACAGACAGGGGTGGACTGAAGCTTTCTTT	CASSQAYRQGWTEAFF
TRBD1	NA	TRBV15	TRBJ1-5	TGTGCCACCAGCAGGGGACAGGGAAGCAATCAGCCCCAGCATTTT	CATSRGQGSNQPQHF
TRBD2	NA	TRBV7-2	TRBJ2-1	TGTGCCAGCAGCTTAGCTAGGGAGGGTGAGCAGTTCTTC	CASSLAREGEQFF
TRBD2	NA	TRBV29-1	TRBJ2-2	TGCAGCGCACGGACTAGCGGGAGTAGCGGGGAGCTGTTTTTT	CSARTSGSSGELFF
TRBD2	NA	TRBV2	TRBJ2-1	TGTGCCAGCAGGCCTACTAGCGGAGAATACAATGAGCAGTTCTTC	CASRPTSGEYNEQFF
NA	NA	TRBV15	TRBJ1-2	TGTGCCACCCGGGAGGGGCGTCTCTATGGCTACACCTTC	CATREGRLYGYTF
NA	NA	TRBV11-3	TRBJ2-3	TGTGCCAGCAGCGACTGGAGTTTCGCAGATACGCAGTATTTT	CASSDWSFADTQYF